These 13 T cell receptor beta chains originate from one sample sequenced in a study of identical twins. One entry per CDR3 protein results from TCRdb running MiXCR on the 5' RACE reads. The sample yields under 800,000 distinct CDR3 sequences, roughly 20% seen once. These records were also assigned to another study, of T cells expressing NK-cell markers.

The sequencing sample was made of PBMCs. The receptor set was obtained from a woman under 30 in good health.

Written as DNA, the CDR3 is TGCAGTGCCACGGGTGGGACTAGCGGGAGCACCGGGGAGCTGTTTTTT. Amino acids: CSATGGTSGSTGELFF. The chain recombines TRBV20-1 with TRBJ2-2; 14 nucleotides align to TRBD2. CDR1 and CDR2 from the germline V gene are DFQATT and SNEGSKA (reference sequence). This CDR3 spans 16 amino acids. The V segment lost 6 bases and the J segment 4 bases; nucleotides outside the gene matches: 7.

This clonotype was counted ten times or more. The genes are TRBV20-1 and TRBJ2-7, with 7 bases that match TRBD1. V trimming: 7 bases; J trimming: 4 bases; junction bases outside the gene matches: 10. Looked up from germline, CDR1 is DFQATT and CDR2 is SNEGSKA (reference sequence). This CDR3 spans 13 amino acids. The CDR3: CSVAAPQGYEQYF. The DNA of the CDR3 is TGCAGTGTCGCCGCCCCACAGGGGTACGAGCAGTACTTC.

This clonotype was detected only a few times. The chain has TRBV5-1 and TRBJ2-7; D is uncertain. Germline CDR1 reads SGHRS; CDR2 reads YFSETQ. The CDR3 is 13 amino acids. V shed 0 bases and J shed 6 bases, with 10 bases lying between them. The CDR3 nucleotides read TGCGCCAGCAGCTTGGTGGAGCCAGGCGAGCAGTACTTC. Protein product: CASSLVEPGEQYF.

This sequence joins TRBV29-1 and TRBJ2-1; D ambiguous. V was shortened by 4 bases and J by 0 bases, with 7 bases between the two germline ends. This CDR3 contains 13 residues. Germline V gene lookup returns CDR1 SQVTM and CDR2 ANQGSEA. CDR3 coding DNA: TGCAGCGTTGGGCTTATCTCCTACAATGAGCAGTTCTTC. It encodes CSVGLISYNEQFF.

The chain carries TRBV29-1 and TRBJ2-7; a weak D match, TRBD1 (6 bases). The CDR3 length is 14 residues. Germline CDR1 reads SQVTM; CDR2 reads ANQGSEA. V lost 5 bases and J 3 bases, leaving 17 bases between the germline ends. DNA of the CDR3: TGCAGCGTTTGGACAGCAACAAGTAACTACGAGCAGTACTTC. It translates to CSVWTATSNYEQYF.

The sample holds many counts of this clonotype. The chain carries TRBV12-3 or TRBV12-4 and TRBJ1-3, with 10 bases that match TRBD1. CDR3 length equals 15 residues. V shed 6 bases and J 2 bases; nucleotides not matched to a gene: 4. CDR3 amino acids: CASRSGTGAGNTIYF. CDR3 bases: TGTGCCAGCAGGTCCGGGACAGGGGCTGGAAACACCATATATTTT.

This clonotype was seen only a few times. The rearrangement uses TRBV25-1 and TRBJ2-7; no clear D gene. Germline loops: CDR1 MGHDK, CDR2 SYGVNS. The CDR3 covers 13 residues. Trimming removed 3 bases at V and 3 bases at J, with 9 bases between. The CDR3 coding sequence is TGTGCCAGCAGTGAGGTCTCCTTCTACGAGCAGTACTTC. It specifies CASSEVSFYEQYF.

The genes are TRBV9 and TRBJ1-2; D is undetermined. Deletions cut 2 bases from V and 6 bases from J, with 11 bases between. The CDR3 has 13 residues. The germline gives CDR1 SGDLS, CDR2 YYNGEE. CDR3 protein: CASSVVQINGYTF. The CDR3 nucleotides are TGTGCCAGCAGCGTTGTACAAATCAATGGCTACACCTTC.

V usage is TRBV4-3 and J usage is TRBJ2-7; TRBD2 agrees at 7 bases. Germline-derived CDR1 and CDR2 are LGHNA and YSLEER. With 1 base clipped from V and 8 bases from J, the junction kept 2 bases outside the gene matches. This CDR3 region has 12 residues. The CDR3 nucleotides read TGCGCCAGCAGCCAAGTGGGAGGGAAGCAGTACTTC. This sequence encodes CASSQVGGKQYF.

This clonotype has at least ten counts. The chain carries TRBV29-1 and TRBJ1-1, with D unclear. Trimming took off 4 bases at V and 5 bases at J, with 11 bases between the two ends. The CDR3 length is 12 residues. Germline V gene lookup returns CDR1 SQVTM and CDR2 ANQGSEA. CDR3 amino acids: CSVGRRETEAFF. The DNA for the CDR3 is TGCAGCGTTGGACGGAGAGAAACTGAAGCTTTCTTT.

The chain employs TRBV6-5 and TRBJ2-5; 7 bases are a match to TRBD2. The CDR3 runs to 17 residues. V lost 4 bases to trimming and J lost 1 base; unmatched junction nucleotides: 12. Per germline, CDR1 MNHEY and CDR2 SVGAGI. The DNA for the CDR3 is TGTGCCAGCAGTTCCCCGGGAAGCGGGATGGGCCAAGAGACCCAGTACTTC. Encoded protein: CASSSPGSGMGQETQYF.

This clonotype was observed a handful of times. The V call is TRBV5-1, the J call TRBJ1-1, with 7 bases that match TRBD1. CDR3 length: 13 amino acids. Germline CDR1 SGHRS, CDR2 YFSETQ. J lost 7 bases, V lost 5 bases, and 8 bases had no gene match. CDR3 amino acids: CASSNDRAGEAFF. The CDR3 region has the DNA TGCGCCAGCAGTAATGACAGGGCTGGTGAAGCTTTCTTT.

The V gene is TRBV20-1, the J gene TRBJ2-7; D uncertain. The CDR3 spans 11 residues. CDR1 is DFQATT and CDR2 is SNEGSKA in the germline V gene (reference sequence). Trimming cost V 7 bases and J 2 bases, with 9 bases left between them. The CDR3 DNA sequence: TGCAGTGTCTTCGGAACCTACGAGCAGTACTTC. Amino acid sequence: CSVFGTYEQYF.